Listed below are T cell receptor beta chains from one sample, sequenced in a study of neurological immune-mediated disorders. TCRdb reprocessed the 5' RACE reads with MiXCR, giving one entry per CDR3 protein. This table has about 44,000 distinct CDR3 sequences, approximately 21% appearing once. Sequenced sample: PBMCs. The source is a man in his 60s with HTLV-1-associated myelopathy (HAM/TSP). Each CDR3 is given with its conserved first and last residue. Each record gives: clone size, CDR3 length, J gene, D gene, V gene, CDR3 protein, CDR3 DNA. A D gene is named only where the DNA matches it firmly. Expanded clones get a size class; other rows say once, few or many, or leave the size out.

few	17	TRBJ2-3	.	TRBV7-8	CASSRGRLTRSTDTQYF	TGTGCCAGCAGCCGGGGAAGACTCACTCGATCCACAGATACGCAGTATTTT
many	12	TRBJ2-7	TRBD1	TRBV2	CASGQGLNEQYF	TGTGCCAGCGGACAGGGGTTGAACGAGCAGTACTTC
many	14	TRBJ1-1	.	TRBV12-3/TRBV12-4	CASSFASGNTEAFF	TGTGCCAGCAGTTTTGCCTCGGGGAACACTGAAGCTTTCTTT
many	12	TRBJ1-2	TRBD1	TRBV20-1	CSASDRRYGYTF	TGCAGTGCATCGGACAGGCGCTATGGCTACACCTTC
many	14	TRBJ1-5	TRBD1	TRBV20-1	CSAPGTGVNQPQHF	TGCAGTGCTCCCGGGACAGGGGTCAATCAGCCCCAGCATTTT
medium-sized	16	TRBJ2-2	TRBD2	TRBV7-9	CASSPAGGPFHGELFF	TGTGCCAGCAGCCCAGCGGGAGGGCCGTTTCACGGGGAGCTGTTTTTT
many	15	TRBJ2-7	.	TRBV7-9	CASSLSGATSYEQYF	TGTGCCAGCAGCTTATCAGGGGCCACTTCCTACGAGCAGTACTTC
.	15	TRBJ2-3	TRBD2	TRBV7-2	CASSKLAGRLDTQYF	TGTGCCAGCAGCAAACTAGCGGGGAGGCTTGATACGCAGTATTTT
many	13	TRBJ2-1	.	TRBV18	CASSLDSHNEQFF	TGTGCCAGCTCACTGGACTCTCACAATGAGCAGTTCTTC
many	16	TRBJ2-7	.	TRBV5-1	CASSLDTDSLPYEQYF	TGCGCCAGCAGCTTGGATACGGACAGCCTCCCCTACGAGCAGTACTTC
few	16	TRBJ2-3	TRBD1	TRBV12-3/TRBV12-4	CASSTGTGRKTDTQYF	TGTGCCAGCAGCACTGGGACAGGCAGGAAGACAGATACGCAGTATTTT
.	19	TRBJ2-4	TRBD1	TRBV5-5	CASSLAPTRTGLAKNIQYF	TGTGCCAGCAGCTTGGCTCCTACCAGGACAGGGCTAGCCAAAAACATTCAGTACTTC
many	16	TRBJ2-6	.	TRBV10-3	CAISESAYSGANVLTF	TGTGCCATCAGTGAGTCCGCCTACTCTGGGGCCAACGTCCTGACTTTC
medium-sized	17	TRBJ1-6	TRBD1	TRBV28	CASSLVRGRDSYPPLHF	TGTGCCAGCAGTTTAGTGAGGGGGCGCGATTCCTATCCACCCCTCCACTTT